This is a list of T cell receptor beta chains from one sample in a study of T cell responses to AZD1222 COVID-19 vaccine. Clones were sequenced by immunoSEQ multiplex PCR, and TCRdb holds only the in-frame ones, with some missing. The sample has 120,000 to 150,000 clones, about 92% seen once. This specimen was peripheral blood, taken on day 0 of AZD1222 vaccination. These receptors all come from an adult in good health. Each CDR3 is given with its conserved first and last residue. The D gene is left open where the match is weak.

V gene: TRBV3-1/TRBV3-2; J gene: TRBJ2-3; D gene: TRBD2; CDR3 length: 17; CDR3 protein: CASSQDISGISTDTQYF
V gene: TRBV18; J gene: TRBJ2-1; D gene: TRBD2; CDR3 length: 15; CDR3 protein: CASSLSSGGADEQFF
V gene: TRBV7-8; J gene: TRBJ2-5; D gene: TRBD2; CDR3 length: 18; CDR3 protein: CASSGVGTSGRIGETQYF
V gene: TRBV5-8; J gene: TRBJ2-6; D gene: NA; CDR3 length: 15; CDR3 protein: CASRIGQSGANVLTF
V gene: TRBV2; J gene: TRBJ2-7; D gene: TRBD1; CDR3 length: 13; CDR3 protein: CASGRDSSYEQYF
V gene: TRBV2; J gene: TRBJ2-7; D gene: NA; CDR3 length: 13; CDR3 protein: CASSEEFRYEQYF
V gene: TRBV11-2; J gene: TRBJ2-7; D gene: TRBD2; CDR3 length: 15; CDR3 protein: CASSPLAGGPYEQYF
V gene: TRBV9; J gene: TRBJ2-7; D gene: NA; CDR3 length: 12; CDR3 protein: CAKTGGRYEQYF
V gene: TRBV7-3; J gene: TRBJ2-1; D gene: TRBD2; CDR3 length: 14; CDR3 protein: CASSLGLAGNEQFF
V gene: TRBV7-9; J gene: TRBJ1-4; D gene: TRBD1; CDR3 length: 14; CDR3 protein: CASSLTGKGEKLFF
V gene: TRBV6-5; J gene: TRBJ1-2; D gene: NA; CDR3 length: 12; CDR3 protein: CASMGSAYGYTF
V gene: TRBV5-6; J gene: TRBJ2-3; D gene: NA; CDR3 length: 15; CDR3 protein: CASSLVGESTDTQYF
V gene: TRBV2; J gene: TRBJ1-6; D gene: NA; CDR3 length: 11; CDR3 protein: CASSANSPLHF
V gene: TRBV28; J gene: TRBJ1-2; D gene: TRBD1; CDR3 length: 15; CDR3 protein: CASSVRQGTLYGYTF
V gene: TRBV18; J gene: TRBJ2-3; D gene: TRBD1; CDR3 length: 17; CDR3 protein: CASSPPTRQGRPDTQYF
V gene: TRBV3-1/TRBV3-2; J gene: TRBJ1-5; D gene: TRBD1; CDR3 length: 15; CDR3 protein: CASSQGGQGVQPQHF
V gene: TRBV6-5; J gene: TRBJ1-1; D gene: TRBD1; CDR3 length: 14; CDR3 protein: CASSYYRGHTEAFF
V gene: TRBV5-1; J gene: TRBJ2-1; D gene: NA; CDR3 length: 15; CDR3 protein: CASSSTGLSYNEQFF
V gene: TRBV2; J gene: TRBJ1-2; D gene: TRBD1; CDR3 length: 12; CDR3 protein: CASKDRGDGYTF
V gene: TRBV3-1/TRBV3-2; J gene: TRBJ1-1; D gene: NA; CDR3 length: 15; CDR3 protein: CASSQRGMSRQGAFF
V gene: TRBV7-2; J gene: TRBJ1-6; D gene: NA; CDR3 length: 14; CDR3 protein: CASEGGQYNSPLHF
V gene: TRBV14; J gene: TRBJ2-2; D gene: NA; CDR3 length: 13; CDR3 protein: CASSLRAGGELFF
V gene: TRBV19; J gene: TRBJ2-7; D gene: TRBD1; CDR3 length: 13; CDR3 protein: CASSRNRGYEQYF
V gene: TRBV16; J gene: TRBJ2-1; D gene: TRBD1; CDR3 length: 12; CDR3 protein: CASSRQGDEQFF
V gene: TRBV12-3/TRBV12-4; J gene: TRBJ1-5; D gene: NA; CDR3 length: 11; CDR3 protein: CASSSRGPQHF
V gene: TRBV20-1; J gene: TRBJ2-5; D gene: TRBD2; CDR3 length: 16; CDR3 protein: CSASLGGLADQETQYF
V gene: TRBV3-1/TRBV3-2; J gene: TRBJ1-1; D gene: NA; CDR3 length: 16; CDR3 protein: CASSAQGLGMNTEAFF
V gene: TRBV27; J gene: TRBJ1-2; D gene: NA; CDR3 length: 13; CDR3 protein: CASSLLGGYGYTF
V gene: TRBV7-7; J gene: TRBJ1-2; D gene: NA; CDR3 length: 16; CDR3 protein: CASSSIMTAPVGGYTF
V gene: TRBV2; J gene: TRBJ1-1; D gene: NA; CDR3 length: 13; CDR3 protein: CASSQQVGEEAFF
V gene: TRBV4-1; J gene: TRBJ2-1; D gene: NA; CDR3 length: 16; CDR3 protein: CASSQIGGSTYNEQFF
V gene: TRBV19; J gene: TRBJ1-4; D gene: TRBD1; CDR3 length: 15; CDR3 protein: CASSIGQGTNEKLFF
V gene: TRBV5-1; J gene: TRBJ2-3; D gene: TRBD2; CDR3 length: 14; CDR3 protein: CATQLALSTDTQYF